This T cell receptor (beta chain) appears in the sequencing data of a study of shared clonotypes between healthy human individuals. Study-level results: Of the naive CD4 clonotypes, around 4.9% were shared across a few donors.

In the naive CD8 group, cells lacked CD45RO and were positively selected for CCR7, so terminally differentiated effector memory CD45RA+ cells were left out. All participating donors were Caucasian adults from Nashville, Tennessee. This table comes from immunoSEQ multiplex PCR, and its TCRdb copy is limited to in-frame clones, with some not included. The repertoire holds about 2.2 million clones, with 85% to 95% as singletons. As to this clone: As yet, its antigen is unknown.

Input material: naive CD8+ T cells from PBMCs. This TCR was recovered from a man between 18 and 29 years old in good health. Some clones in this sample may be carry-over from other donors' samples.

The CDR3 region is CASRSLAGGPYEQYF. In DNA form, the CDR3 reads TGTGCCAGTAGATCTTTAGCGGGAGGGCCCTACGAGCAGTACTTC. The chain is built from TRBV19 and TRBJ2-7; 11 positions match TRBD2. The V gene's germline CDR1 is LNHDA and CDR2 SQIVND (reference sequence). The CDR3 contains 15 residues. The V segment lost 6 bases and the J segment 2 bases; nucleotides outside the gene matches: 6.